A selection of T cell receptor beta chains follows, all from one sample in a study of early T cells in non-severe SARS-CoV-2 infection. TCRdb fed the 5' RACE reads into MiXCR, producing one record per CDR3 protein. The data contain some 57,000 distinct CDR3 sequences, 7.5% to 9.5% of them singletons. Source material: whole blood. Receptors were obtained from an adult who was a healthcare worker with PCR-confirmed SARS-CoV-2 infection or an uninfected control (not recorded which). The CDR3 runs from the conserved cysteine through the conserved F or W. The order of the fields is J gene, clone size, V gene, D gene, CDR3 protein, CDR3 DNA. A D gene is named only where the DNA matches it firmly. Clone sizes are given selectively: once, few, many, or a class where the clone is expanded.

TRBJ2-2	few	TRBV12-3/TRBV12-4	.	CASSFGGTAHHGELFF	TGTGCCAGCAGTTTTGGGGGGACAGCCCATCACGGGGAGCTGTTTTTT
TRBJ1-1	many	TRBV13	.	CASSFVTGWTEAFF	TGTGCCAGCAGCTTTGTTACGGGTTGGACTGAAGCTTTCTTT
TRBJ2-1	.	TRBV28	TRBD2	CASSLWASGRQLYNEQFF	TGTGCCAGCAGTTTATGGGCTAGCGGGAGGCAACTTTACAATGAGCAGTTCTTC
TRBJ2-2	.	TRBV20-1	TRBD2	CSASQGLAGGPSTGELFF	TGCAGTGCTTCTCAAGGACTAGCGGGAGGGCCGAGCACCGGGGAGCTGTTTTTT
TRBJ2-6	.	TRBV29-1	.	CSVVRELSGANVLTF	TGCAGCGTTGTTCGGGAGCTTTCTGGGGCCAACGTCCTGACTTTC
TRBJ1-2	.	TRBV28	TRBD1	CASSIPRTGDYGYTF	TGTGCCAGCAGTATCCCCCGGACAGGCGACTATGGCTACACCTTC
TRBJ1-1	few	TRBV15	.	CATSRNPGANTEAFF	TGTGCCACCAGCAGAAACCCCGGTGCGAACACTGAAGCTTTCTTT
TRBJ2-1	many	TRBV7-2	.	CASSLGNEQFF	TGTGCCAGCAGCTTGGGGAATGAGCAGTTCTTC
TRBJ1-3	few	TRBV7-2	TRBD1	CASSLEGTAGNTIYF	TGTGCCAGCAGCTTAGAGGGGACAGCGGGAAACACCATATATTTT
TRBJ2-2	.	TRBV19	TRBD1	CASWGQGNTGELFF	TGTGCCAGTTGGGGACAGGGCAACACCGGGGAGCTGTTTTTT
TRBJ1-2	.	TRBV12-3/TRBV12-4	.	CASSLRGLYGYTF	TGTGCCAGCAGTTTGCGGGGACTCTATGGCTACACCTTC
TRBJ2-7	.	TRBV5-1	.	CASSLPAYEQYF	TGCGCCAGCAGCTTGCCAGCCTACGAGCAGTACTTC
TRBJ2-1	few	TRBV11-2	TRBD2	CASRTLAGRIYNEQFF	TGTGCCAGCAGGACTCTAGCGGGACGTATCTACAATGAGCAGTTCTTC
TRBJ1-2	few	TRBV19	.	CASRTPYYGYTF	TGTGCCAGTAGGACACCATACTATGGCTACACCTTC
TRBJ2-3	many	TRBV9	TRBD2	CASSALAGGGTDTQYF	TGTGCCAGCAGCGCTCTAGCGGGAGGGGGCACAGATACGCAGTATTTT
TRBJ2-1	few	TRBV29-1	.	CSVEEEGDSDNEQFF	TGCAGCGTTGAAGAGGAGGGAGATTCTGACAATGAGCAGTTCTTC
TRBJ2-1	many	TRBV29-1	TRBD1	CSVVGPGGGIPYNEQFF	TGCAGCGTTGTTGGGCCAGGGGGCGGTATCCCTTACAATGAGCAGTTCTTC
TRBJ1-1	few	TRBV5-1	.	CASRRGVTDTEAFF	TGCGCCAGCAGAAGAGGAGTTACAGACACTGAAGCTTTCTTT
TRBJ2-7	many	TRBV28	TRBD1	CASPPQSRDRNTGEQYF	TGTGCCAGCCCGCCCCAGTCTCGGGACAGGAACACGGGCGAGCAGTACTTC
TRBJ2-3	many	TRBV12-5	TRBD2	CASGYGRRPYTDTQYF	TGTGCTAGTGGTTACGGGAGGCGTCCATACACAGATACGCAGTATTTT
TRBJ2-5	once	TRBV12-5	.	CASGPPDRETQYF	TGTGCTAGTGGTCCTCCCGATCGGGAGACCCAGTACTTC
TRBJ1-5	.	TRBV5-1	TRBD1	CASSLAAGGDQPQHF	TGCGCCAGCAGCTTGGCCGCAGGGGGCGATCAGCCCCAGCATTTT
TRBJ2-7	.	TRBV6-9	.	CASSFPREPYEQYF	TGTGCCAGCAGTTTTCCGCGTGAACCCTACGAGCAGTACTTC
TRBJ2-3	.	TRBV19	TRBD2	CASSRTLAASTDTQYF	TGTGCCAGTAGTAGAACTCTAGCGGCTAGCACAGATACGCAGTATTTT
TRBJ2-7	few	TRBV12-3/TRBV12-4	.	CASGKGQGYEQYF	TGTGCCAGCGGAAAGGGGCAGGGTTACGAGCAGTACTTC
TRBJ2-3	few	TRBV29-1	TRBD1	CSVRWTGDTQYF	TGCAGCGTTAGATGGACAGGCGATACGCAGTATTTT
TRBJ1-5	few	TRBV7-2	.	CASSLSVLSTGHRQPQHF	TGTGCCAGCAGCTTGTCGGTTCTCTCGACAGGCCATCGTCAGCCCCAGCATTTT
TRBJ2-7	many	TRBV29-1	TRBD2	CSVVIAGAYEQYF	TGCAGCGTTGTTATAGCGGGAGCTTACGAGCAGTACTTC
TRBJ2-5	many	TRBV12-3/TRBV12-4	.	CASSLASWRGRRRHISQETQYF	TGTGCCAGCAGTTTAGCCTCCTGGCGGGGGCGACGGCGGCATATTTCACAAGAGACCCAGTACTTC
TRBJ2-7	many	TRBV6-2/TRBV6-3	.	CASSQDPGFSYEQYF	TGTGCCAGCAGCCAAGACCCAGGGTTCTCCTACGAGCAGTACTTC
TRBJ2-7	few	TRBV12-3/TRBV12-4	.	CASSPDGRYEQYF	TGTGCCAGCAGCCCGGACGGACGTTACGAGCAGTACTTC
TRBJ1-2	.	TRBV6-5	.	CASSSGLGGYTF	TGTGCCAGCAGCTCCGGGTTAGGGGGCTACACCTTC
TRBJ1-5	few	TRBV28	.	CASRHSSKGHQPQHF	TGTGCCAGCAGACACTCCTCCAAGGGTCATCAGCCCCAGCATTTT
TRBJ2-3	.	TRBV2	.	CASRKGHGDTQYF	TGTGCATCCAGGAAGGGGCACGGAGATACGCAGTATTTT
TRBJ2-1	few	TRBV6-4	TRBD1	CASSAGTGGYNEQFF	TGTGCCAGCAGTGCCGGGACAGGGGGCTACAATGAGCAGTTCTTC
TRBJ2-7	many	TRBV28	TRBD1	CASSFSGTGAYEQYF	TGTGCCAGCAGTTTTTCAGGGACAGGGGCCTACGAGCAGTACTTC
TRBJ1-6	.	TRBV6-6	.	CASSYPEPLHF	TGTGCCAGCAGTTACCCAGAACCCCTCCACTTT
TRBJ1-5	few	TRBV7-8	.	CASSLQGNVGQPQHF	TGTGCCAGCAGCTTACAGGGAAATGTTGGGCAGCCCCAGCATTTT
TRBJ2-3	.	TRBV7-9	.	CASSFGHSNPTDTQYF	TGTGCCAGCAGCTTCGGTCATAGCAACCCGACAGATACGCAGTATTTT
TRBJ2-1	medium-sized	TRBV7-6	TRBD1	CASSPMAGGNEQFF	TGTGCCAGCAGCCCAATGGCAGGGGGTAATGAGCAGTTCTTC
TRBJ2-7	many	TRBV5-1	.	CASSSGTGTGEQYF	TGCGCCAGCAGCTCCGGGACTGGGACTGGCGAGCAGTACTTC
TRBJ2-1	few	TRBV7-8	.	CASSLGRGQANEQFF	TGTGCCAGCAGCTTAGGCCGGGGCCAAGCTAATGAGCAGTTCTTC
TRBJ2-1	.	TRBV5-1	TRBD2	CASSGRLERGLNEQFF	TGCGCCAGCAGCGGACGACTCGAGCGGGGGCTGAATGAGCAGTTCTTC
TRBJ2-5	many	TRBV5-1	TRBD1	CASSPGQPQETQYF	TGCGCCAGCAGCCCGGGACAGCCTCAAGAGACCCAGTACTTC
TRBJ2-3	few	TRBV5-1	TRBD1	CASSPTPGTGEADTQYF	TGCGCCAGCAGCCCGACCCCCGGGACAGGGGAAGCAGATACGCAGTATTTT
TRBJ2-6	.	TRBV24-1	.	CATSPGGANVLTF	TGTGCCACCAGCCCGGGTGGGGCCAACGTCCTGACTTTC
TRBJ2-1	.	TRBV2	TRBD2	CASREGSGLINEQFF	TGTGCCAGCCGGGAGGGTAGCGGGTTAATAAATGAGCAGTTCTTC
TRBJ2-5	few	TRBV14	.	CASSAFTVQETQYF	TGTGCCAGCAGCGCCTTTACGGTACAAGAGACCCAGTACTTC
TRBJ1-2	many	TRBV28	.	CASSYYGYTF	TGTGCCAGCAGTTACTATGGCTACACCTTC
TRBJ2-7	few	TRBV7-8	TRBD2	CASSASGRPLREQYF	TGTGCCAGCAGCGCTAGCGGGAGGCCCCTCCGTGAGCAGTACTTC
TRBJ2-7	.	TRBV4-1	.	CASSQDSARSYEQYF	TGCGCCAGCAGCCAAGATTCGGCACGGTCCTACGAGCAGTACTTC
TRBJ2-1	few	TRBV12-3/TRBV12-4	.	CASSSAALNEQFF	TGTGCCAGCAGTTCGGCAGCACTCAATGAGCAGTTCTTC
TRBJ1-6	.	TRBV4-1	.	CASSQQLNSPLHF	TGCGCCAGCAGCCAACAGCTCAATTCACCCCTCCACTTT
TRBJ2-7	many	TRBV7-6	.	CASSTRDLPYEQYF	TGTGCCAGCAGCACCCGGGACCTTCCCTACGAGCAGTACTTC
TRBJ2-2	.	TRBV2	TRBD2	CASTPGGPNTGELFF	TGTGCCTCCACCCCGGGGGGGCCGAACACCGGGGAGCTGTTTTTT
TRBJ1-1	many	TRBV6-6	TRBD1	CASSSLGQGSMNTEAFF	TGTGCCAGCAGCTCCCTGGGACAGGGTTCGATGAACACTGAAGCTTTCTTT
TRBJ1-1	.	TRBV12-3/TRBV12-4	.	CASSMGLWNTEAFF	TGTGCCAGCAGCATGGGACTCTGGAACACTGAAGCTTTCTTT
TRBJ2-1	.	TRBV30	.	CAWSPGTAYKQFF	TGTGCCTGGAGCCCGGGGACTGCCTACAAGCAGTTCTTC
TRBJ1-1	few	TRBV7-9	.	CASSNMNTEAFF	TGTGCCAGCAGCAACATGAACACTGAAGCTTTCTTT